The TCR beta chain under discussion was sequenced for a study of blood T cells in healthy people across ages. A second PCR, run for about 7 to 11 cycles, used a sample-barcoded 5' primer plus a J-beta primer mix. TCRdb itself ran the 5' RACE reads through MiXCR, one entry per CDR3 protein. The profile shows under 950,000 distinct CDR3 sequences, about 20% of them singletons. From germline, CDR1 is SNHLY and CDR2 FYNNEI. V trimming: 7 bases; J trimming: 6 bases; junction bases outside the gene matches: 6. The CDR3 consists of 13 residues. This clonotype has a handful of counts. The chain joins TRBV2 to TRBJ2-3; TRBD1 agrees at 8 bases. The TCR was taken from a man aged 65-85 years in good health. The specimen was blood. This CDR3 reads CASIFTGGDTQYF. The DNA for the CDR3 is TGTGCCAGCATCTTCACAGGGGGGGATACGCAGTATTTT.